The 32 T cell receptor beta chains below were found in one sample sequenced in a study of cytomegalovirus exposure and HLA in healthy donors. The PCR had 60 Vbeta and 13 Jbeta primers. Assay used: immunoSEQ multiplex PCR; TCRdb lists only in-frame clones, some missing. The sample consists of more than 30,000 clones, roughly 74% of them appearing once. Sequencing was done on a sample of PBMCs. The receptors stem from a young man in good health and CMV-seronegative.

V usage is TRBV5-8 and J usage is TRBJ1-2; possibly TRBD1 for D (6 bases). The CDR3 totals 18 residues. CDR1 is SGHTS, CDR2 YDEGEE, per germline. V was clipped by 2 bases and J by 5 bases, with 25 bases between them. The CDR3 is CASSFPNEEQGSMYGYTF. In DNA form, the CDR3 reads TGTGCCAGCAGCTTCCCGAACGAGGAACAGGGATCTATGTATGGCTACACCTTC.

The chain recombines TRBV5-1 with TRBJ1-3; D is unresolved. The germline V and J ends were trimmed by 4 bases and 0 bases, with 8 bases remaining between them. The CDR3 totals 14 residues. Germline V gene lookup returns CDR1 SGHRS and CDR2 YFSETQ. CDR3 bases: TGCGCCAGCAGCCTACAGAGCTCTGGAAACACCATATATTTT. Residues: CASSLQSSGNTIYF.

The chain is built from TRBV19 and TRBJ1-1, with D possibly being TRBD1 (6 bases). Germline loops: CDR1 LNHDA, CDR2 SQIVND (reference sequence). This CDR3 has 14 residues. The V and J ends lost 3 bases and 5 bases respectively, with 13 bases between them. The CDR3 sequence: CASSMSGGSTEAFF. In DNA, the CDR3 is TGTGCCAGTAGTATGTCGGGGGGCTCAACTGAAGCTTTCTTT. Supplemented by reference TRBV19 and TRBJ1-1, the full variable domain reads DGGITQSPKYLFRKEGQNVTLSCEQNLNHDAMYWYRQDPGQGLRLIYYSQIVNDFQKGDIAEGYSVSREKKESFPLTVTSAQKNPTAFYLCASSMSGGSTEAFFGQGTRLTVV.

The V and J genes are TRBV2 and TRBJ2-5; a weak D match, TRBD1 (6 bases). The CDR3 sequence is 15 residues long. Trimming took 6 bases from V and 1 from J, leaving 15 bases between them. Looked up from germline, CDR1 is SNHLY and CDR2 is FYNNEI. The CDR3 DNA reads TGTGCCAGCAGGAGAGAACAGGGTACCCAAGAGACCCAGTACTTC. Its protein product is CASRREQGTQETQYF.

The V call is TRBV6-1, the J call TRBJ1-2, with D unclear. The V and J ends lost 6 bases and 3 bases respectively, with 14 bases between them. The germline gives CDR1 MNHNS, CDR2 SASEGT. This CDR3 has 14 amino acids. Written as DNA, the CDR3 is TGTGCCAGCAGATACGATTTCGGAGACTATGGCTACACCTTC. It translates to CASRYDFGDYGYTF.

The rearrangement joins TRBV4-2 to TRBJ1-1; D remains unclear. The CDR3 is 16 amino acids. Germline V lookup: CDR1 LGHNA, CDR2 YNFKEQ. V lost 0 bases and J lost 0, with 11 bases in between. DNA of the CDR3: TGTGCCAGCAGCCAAGATTATACGGACTTGAACACTGAAGCTTTCTTT. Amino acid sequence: CASSQDYTDLNTEAFF.

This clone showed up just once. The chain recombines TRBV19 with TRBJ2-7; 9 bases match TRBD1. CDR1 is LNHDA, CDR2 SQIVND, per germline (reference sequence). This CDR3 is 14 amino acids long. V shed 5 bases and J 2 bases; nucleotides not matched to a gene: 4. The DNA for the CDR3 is TGTGCCAGTAGTCTGGGACAGGGTACCTACGAGCAGTACTTC. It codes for CASSLGQGTYEQYF.

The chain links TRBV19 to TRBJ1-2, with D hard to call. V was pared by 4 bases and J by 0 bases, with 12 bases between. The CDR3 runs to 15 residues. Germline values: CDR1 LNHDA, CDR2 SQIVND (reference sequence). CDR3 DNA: TGTGCCAGTAGTAATCACCAGATCGCTAACTATGGCTACACCTTC. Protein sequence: CASSNHQIANYGYTF.

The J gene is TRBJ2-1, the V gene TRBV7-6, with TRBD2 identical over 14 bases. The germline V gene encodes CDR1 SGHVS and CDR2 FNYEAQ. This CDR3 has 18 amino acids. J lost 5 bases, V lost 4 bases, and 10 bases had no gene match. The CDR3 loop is CASSSGLAGGVANNEQFF. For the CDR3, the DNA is TGTGCCAGCAGCTCTGGACTAGCGGGAGGAGTGGCGAACAATGAGCAGTTCTTC.

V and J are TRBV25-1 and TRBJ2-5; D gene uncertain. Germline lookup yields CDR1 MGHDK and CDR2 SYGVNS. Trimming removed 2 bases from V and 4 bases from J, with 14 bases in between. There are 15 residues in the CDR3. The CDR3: CASSERRITIETQYF. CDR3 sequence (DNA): TGTGCCAGCAGTGAACGACGGATAACTATAGAGACCCAGTACTTC.

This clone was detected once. The CDR3 sequence is CASNLAGDTQYF. CDR3 nucleotide sequence: TGTGCCAGCAACCTAGCGGGGGATACGCAGTATTTT. The chain joins TRBV28 to TRBJ2-3, with 9 bases fitting TRBD2. Trimming at V came to 7 bases and at J to 6 bases, leaving 2 bases not matched to a gene. CDR3 length: 12 residues. The germline V gene has CDR1 MDHEN and CDR2 SYDVKM.

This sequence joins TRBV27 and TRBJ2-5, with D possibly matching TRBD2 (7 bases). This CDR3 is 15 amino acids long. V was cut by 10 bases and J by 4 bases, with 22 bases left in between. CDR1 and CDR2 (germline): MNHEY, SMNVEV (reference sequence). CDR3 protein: CATQKAGRGVETQYF. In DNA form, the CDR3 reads TGTGCCACCCAAAAAGCGGGGAGGGGGGTAGAGACCCAGTACTTC.

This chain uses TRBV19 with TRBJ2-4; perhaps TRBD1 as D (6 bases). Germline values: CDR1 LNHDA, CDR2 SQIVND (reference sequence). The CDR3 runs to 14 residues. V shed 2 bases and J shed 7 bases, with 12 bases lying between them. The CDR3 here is CASSIIQGWNIQYF. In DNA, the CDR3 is TGTGCCAGTAGTATAATTCAGGGGTGGAACATTCAGTACTTC. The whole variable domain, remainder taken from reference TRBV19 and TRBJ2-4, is DGGITQSPKYLFRKEGQNVTLSCEQNLNHDAMYWYRQDPGQGLRLIYYSQIVNDFQKGDIAEGYSVSREKKESFPLTVTSAQKNPTAFYLCASSIIQGWNIQYFGAGTRLSVL.

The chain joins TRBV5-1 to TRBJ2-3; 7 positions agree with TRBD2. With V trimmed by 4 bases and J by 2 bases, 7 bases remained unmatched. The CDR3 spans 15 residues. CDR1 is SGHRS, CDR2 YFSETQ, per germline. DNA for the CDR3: TGCGCCAGCAGCGGGGGGGACTCTTTCACAGATACGCAGTATTTT. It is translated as CASSGGDSFTDTQYF. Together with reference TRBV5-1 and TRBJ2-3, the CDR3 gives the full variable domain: KAGVTQTPRYLIKTRGQQVTLSCSPISGHRSVSWYQQTPGQGLQFLFEYFSETQRNKGNFPGRFSGRQFSNSRSEMNVSTLELGDSALYLCASSGGDSFTDTQYFGPGTRLTVL.

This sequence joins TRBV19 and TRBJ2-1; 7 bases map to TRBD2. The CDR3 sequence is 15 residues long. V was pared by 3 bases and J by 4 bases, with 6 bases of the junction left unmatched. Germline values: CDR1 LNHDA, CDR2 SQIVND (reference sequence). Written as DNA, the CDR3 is TGTGCCAGTAGTATCTCCAGCGGGGAGTACAATGAGCAGTTCTTC. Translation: CASSISSGEYNEQFF.

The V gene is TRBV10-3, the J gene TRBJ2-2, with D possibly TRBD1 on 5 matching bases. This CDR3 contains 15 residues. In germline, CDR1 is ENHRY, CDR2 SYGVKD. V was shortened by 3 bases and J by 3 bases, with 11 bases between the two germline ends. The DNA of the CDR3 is TGTGCCATCAGTGAAGGGGCAAAGTACACCGGGGAGCTGTTTTTT. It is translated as CAISEGAKYTGELFF.

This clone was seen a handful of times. The CDR3 here is CASSEDEDSPLHF. CDR3 sequence (DNA): TGTGCCAGCAGTGAAGATGAGGATTCACCCCTCCACTTT. The chain carries TRBV6-1 and TRBJ1-6; D gene ambiguous. Trimming removed 1 base at V and 8 bases at J, with 6 bases between. The V gene's germline CDR1 is MNHNS and CDR2 SASEGT. The CDR3 has 13 amino acids.

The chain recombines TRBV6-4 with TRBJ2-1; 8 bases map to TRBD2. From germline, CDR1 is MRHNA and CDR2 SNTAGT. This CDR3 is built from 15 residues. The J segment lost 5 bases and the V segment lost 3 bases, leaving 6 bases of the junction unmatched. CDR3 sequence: CASSELAGGNNEQFF. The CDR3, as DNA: TGTGCCAGCAGTGAGCTGGCGGGAGGTAACAATGAGCAGTTCTTC.

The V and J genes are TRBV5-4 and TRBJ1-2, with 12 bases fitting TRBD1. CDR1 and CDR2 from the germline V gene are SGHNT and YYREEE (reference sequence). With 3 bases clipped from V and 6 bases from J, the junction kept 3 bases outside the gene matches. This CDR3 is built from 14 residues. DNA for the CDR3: TGTGCCAGCAGCTCGGGACAGGGGGCGGATGGCTACACCTTC. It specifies CASSSGQGADGYTF.

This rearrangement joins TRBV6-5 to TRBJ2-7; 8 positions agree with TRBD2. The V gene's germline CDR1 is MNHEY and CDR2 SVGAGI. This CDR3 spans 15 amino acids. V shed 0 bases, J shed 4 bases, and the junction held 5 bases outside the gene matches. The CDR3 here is CASSYSSRGGYEQYF. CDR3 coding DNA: TGTGCCAGCAGTTACTCTTCCCGGGGGGGTTACGAGCAGTACTTC.

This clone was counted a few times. The CDR3 DNA sequence: TGTGCCAGCAGCCAGTACAATGAGCAGTTCTTC. Translation: CASSQYNEQFF. V usage is TRBV6-6 and J usage is TRBJ2-1; D remains unclear. The germline V gene has CDR1 MNHNY and CDR2 SVGAGI (reference sequence). The V end lost 6 bases, the J end lost 4 bases, and 4 bases lay between the germline ends. This CDR3 has 11 residues.

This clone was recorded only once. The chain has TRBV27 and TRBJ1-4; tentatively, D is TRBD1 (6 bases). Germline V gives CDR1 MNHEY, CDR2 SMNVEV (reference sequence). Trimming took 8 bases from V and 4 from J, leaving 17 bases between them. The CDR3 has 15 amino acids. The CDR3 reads CASRRLGQSNEKLFF. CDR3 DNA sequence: TGTGCCAGCCGAAGGCTCGGACAGAGTAATGAAAAACTGTTTTTT.

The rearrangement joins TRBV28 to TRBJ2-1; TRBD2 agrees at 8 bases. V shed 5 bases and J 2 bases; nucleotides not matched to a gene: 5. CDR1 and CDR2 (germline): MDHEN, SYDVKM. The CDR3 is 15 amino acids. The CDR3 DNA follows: TGTGCCAGCAGTCCGACTAGCGCGACCTACAATGAGCAGTTCTTC. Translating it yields CASSPTSATYNEQFF.

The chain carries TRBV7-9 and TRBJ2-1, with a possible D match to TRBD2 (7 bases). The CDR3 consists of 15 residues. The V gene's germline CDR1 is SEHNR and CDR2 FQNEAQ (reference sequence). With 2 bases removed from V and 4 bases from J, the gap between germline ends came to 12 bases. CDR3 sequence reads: CASSLTGGLYNEQFF. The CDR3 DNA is TGTGCCAGCAGCTTAACGGGGGGCTTATACAATGAGCAGTTCTTC.

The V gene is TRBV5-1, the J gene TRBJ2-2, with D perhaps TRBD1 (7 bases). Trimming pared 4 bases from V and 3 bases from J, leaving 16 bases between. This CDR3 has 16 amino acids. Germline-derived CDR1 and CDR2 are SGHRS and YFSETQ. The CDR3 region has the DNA TGCGCCAGCAGCAAGAGGACAGGAGGGGACACCGGGGAGCTGTTTTTT. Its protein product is CASSKRTGGDTGELFF.

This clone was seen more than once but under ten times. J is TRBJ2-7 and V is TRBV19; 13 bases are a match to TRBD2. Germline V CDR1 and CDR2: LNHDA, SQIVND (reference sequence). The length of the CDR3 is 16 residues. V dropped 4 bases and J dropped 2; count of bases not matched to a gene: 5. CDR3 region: CASSRGTSGTTYEQYF. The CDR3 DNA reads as TGTGCCAGTAGTAGAGGGACTAGCGGGACTACCTACGAGCAGTACTTC.

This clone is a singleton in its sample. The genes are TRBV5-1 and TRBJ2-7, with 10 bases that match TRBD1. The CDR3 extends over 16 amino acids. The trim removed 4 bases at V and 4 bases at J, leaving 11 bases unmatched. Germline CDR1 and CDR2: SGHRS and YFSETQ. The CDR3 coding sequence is TGCGCCAGCAGCCCCGGAATCGGACAGGGGGTATACGAGCAGTACTTC. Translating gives CASSPGIGQGVYEQYF.

CDR3 loop: CASSKCEIFAEAFF. The CDR3 coding sequence is TGTGCCAGCAGCAAGTGTGAGATTTTCGCTGAAGCTTTCTTT. The V gene is TRBV21-1, the J gene TRBJ1-1. TRBV21-1 corresponds to a pseudogene. CDR3 length equals 14 residues.

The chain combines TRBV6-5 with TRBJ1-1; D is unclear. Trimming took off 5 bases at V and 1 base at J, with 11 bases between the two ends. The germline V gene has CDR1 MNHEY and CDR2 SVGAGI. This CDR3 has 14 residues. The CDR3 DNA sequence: TGTGCCAGCAGTGAATTAGGGAGGAACACTGAAGCTTTCTTT. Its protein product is CASSELGRNTEAFF.

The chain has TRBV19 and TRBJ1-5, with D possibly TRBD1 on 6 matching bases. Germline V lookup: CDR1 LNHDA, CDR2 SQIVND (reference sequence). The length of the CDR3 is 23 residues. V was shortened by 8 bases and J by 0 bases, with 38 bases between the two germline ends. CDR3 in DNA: TGTGCCAGTTTCGGTTCAGTTGGTGTGAGCATGGGGGCTGCACCTTATAGCAATCAGCCCCAGCATTTT. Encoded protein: CASFGSVGVSMGAAPYSNQPQHF.

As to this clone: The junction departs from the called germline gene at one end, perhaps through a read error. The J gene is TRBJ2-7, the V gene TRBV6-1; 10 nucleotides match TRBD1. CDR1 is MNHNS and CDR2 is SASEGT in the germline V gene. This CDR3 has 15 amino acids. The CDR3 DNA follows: TGTGCCAGCAGGGAAGCCGGGACAGGGGCCTACGAGCAGTACTTC. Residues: CASREAGTGAYEQYF.

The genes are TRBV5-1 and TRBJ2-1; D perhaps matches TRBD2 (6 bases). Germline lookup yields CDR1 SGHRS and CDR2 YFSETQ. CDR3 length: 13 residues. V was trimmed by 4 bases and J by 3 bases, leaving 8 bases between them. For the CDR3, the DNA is TGCGCCAGCAGCCTTAGCGGCTACAATGAGCAGTTCTTC. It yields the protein CASSLSGYNEQFF.